One sample yielded the 2 T cell receptor beta chains listed below, sequenced in a study of T cells after yellow fever vaccination (dated by TCRdb to about 2019). Interpreted using the paper, the treatment or condition label stands for: live attenuated yellow fever vaccine strain. The library relied on 5' RACE. Sequenced using an Illumina HiSeq 2500. Using fastp trimming at Q25 and MiXCR clonotype assembly, TCRdb reanalyzed the public sequencing data and kept in-frame beta chains. Rows with a matching CDR3 protein are joined into one entry that keeps the most common DNA and genes. This sample comprises some 670,000 distinct CDR3 sequences, more than 9% of them detected only once. Jointly, the top ten make up 15% of the sample. The sequencing here drew on PBMCs, taken on the day of the yellow fever booster vaccination. The receptors originated from a young man who received the YFV17D yellow fever vaccine.

The DNA for the CDR3 is TGTGCCACCAGTGATTTATCTAGCGGTAGCACAGATACGCAGTATTTT. Amino acids: CATSDLSSGSTDTQYF. The rearrangement uses TRBV24-1 and TRBJ2-3; 7 bases are shared with TRBD2. The V segment lost 1 base and the J segment 0 bases; nucleotides outside the gene matches: 3. Germline assignment: CDR1 KGHDR and CDR2 SFDVKD. CDR3 length: 16 amino acids.

The chain uses TRBV3-1 and TRBJ1-3; D gene unclear. The CDR3 loop spans 14 amino acids. Germline CDR1 is LGHDT and CDR2 is YNNKEL (reference sequence). V shed 4 bases and J shed 4 bases, with 11 bases lying between them. The CDR3 region is CASSLLTGGNTIYF. The CDR3 coding sequence is TGTGCCAGCAGCCTCTTGACGGGAGGAAACACCATATATTTT.